This T cell receptor (beta chain) was identified during a study of T cell responses to AZD1222 COVID-19 vaccine. This CDR3 is 14 amino acids long. Germline V lookup: CDR1 SNHLY, CDR2 FYNNEI. Study-wide results and caveats: Reportedly, nearly half the spike-specific TCRs target unmutated variant regions.

With respect to this clone: Antigen: not known. Germline is not matched at one junction end, which may reflect a read error.

Assay used: immunoSEQ multiplex PCR; TCRdb lists only in-frame clones, some missing. The sample includes 90,000 to 120,000 clones, 90% to 95% of them seen just once. The receptor comes from an adult who received the AZD1222 COVID-19 vaccine. The specimen was peripheral blood, collected 28 days after the second AZD1222 dose. V and J are TRBV2 and TRBJ2-1; 10 bases are a match to TRBD2. The CDR3 coding sequence is TGTGCCAGCAGTGAAAGGGGAGTAGCGGGAGGTGGGATCTTC. Residues: CASSERGVAGGGIF.